The rows below give T cell receptor beta chains drawn from one sample of a study of response to subunit inactivated influenza vaccine. In TCRdb, the RT-PCR reads were re-called with MiXCR into one record per CDR3 protein. The sample lists more than 150,000 distinct CDR3 sequences, 7.5% to 10% occurring once. Sequencing used non-naive T cells sorted from PBMCs, obtained on the day of vaccination. The source of these receptors is a middle-aged man who received an inactivated influenza vaccine. CDR3s include the opening cysteine and the closing phenylalanine or tryptophan. A D gene is named only where the DNA matches it firmly. Clone sizes are given selectively: once, few, many, or a class where the clone is expanded.

j_call d_call clone_size v_call cdr3_aa cdr3_nt
TRBJ2-5 NA many TRBV6-1 CASSEDGLQETQYF TGTGCCAGCAGTGAAGACGGTTTGCAAGAGACCCAGTACTTC
TRBJ1-1 NA NA TRBV29-1 CSVGRHTEAFF TGCAGCGTTGGACGGCACACTGAAGCTTTCTTT
TRBJ2-3 NA NA TRBV20-1 CSARGIASSTDTQYF TGCAGTGCTAGGGGTATAGCCTCTAGCACAGATACGCAGTATTTT
TRBJ2-4 TRBD2 many TRBV27 CASSPSSGSRIQYF TGTGCCAGCAGTCCCTCTAGCGGGAGCCGGATTCAGTACTTC
TRBJ1-6 TRBD1 NA TRBV28 CASSSDRVYSPLHF TGTGCCAGCAGTTCGGACAGGGTATATTCACCCCTCCACTTT
TRBJ2-1 NA many TRBV20-1 CSAWAGGYNEQFF TGCAGTGCTTGGGCCGGCGGGTACAATGAGCAGTTCTTC
TRBJ2-7 NA few TRBV6-1 CASRVEPTTYEQYF TGTGCCAGCAGGGTGGAACCTACAACTTACGAGCAGTACTTC
TRBJ1-5 NA NA TRBV6-2/TRBV6-3 CASSKTAMGNQPQHF TGTGCCAGCAGTAAGACTGCGATGGGCAATCAGCCCCAGCATTTT
TRBJ1-2 NA many TRBV5-1 CASSLSDGNYGYTF TGCGCCAGCAGCCTCTCGGACGGCAACTATGGCTACACCTTC
TRBJ1-6 NA once TRBV3-1 CASQSYNSPLHF TGTGCCAGCCAATCCTATAATTCACCCCTCCACTTT
TRBJ2-1 NA many TRBV12-3/TRBV12-4 CASSGGRVGSSYNEQFF TGTGCCAGCAGTGGGGGCCGGGTGGGGAGCTCCTACAATGAGCAGTTCTTC
TRBJ1-5 NA few TRBV5-1 CASSLEQPQHF TGCGCCAGCAGCTTGGAGCAGCCCCAGCATTTT
TRBJ2-7 NA many TRBV7-2 CASKLGSSPSYEQYF TGTGCCAGCAAGCTTGGGTCTAGCCCCTCCTACGAGCAGTACTTC
TRBJ2-1 TRBD1 NA TRBV2 CASSLDWEWGTGSYNEQFF TGTGCCAGCAGTTTAGATTGGGAGTGGGGGACAGGCTCCTACAATGAGCAGTTCTTC
TRBJ1-2 NA many TRBV29-1 CSVEDGGRRYGYTF TGCAGCGTTGAAGACGGGGGTAGAAGGTATGGCTACACCTTC
TRBJ2-5 NA few TRBV6-5 CASRDGLTSQYF TGTGCCAGCAGGGACGGACTGACGTCCCAGTACTTC
TRBJ1-2 NA many TRBV12-3/TRBV12-4 CASSLDKNYGYTF TGTGCCAGCAGTTTAGACAAAAACTATGGCTACACCTTC
TRBJ2-3 NA NA TRBV28 CASSNSRGSTDTQYF TGTGCCAGCAGTAATTCTAGGGGAAGCACAGATACGCAGTATTTT
TRBJ2-3 TRBD1 NA TRBV12-3/TRBV12-4 CASRPGTGADTQYF TGTGCCAGCAGGCCTGGGACAGGGGCAGATACGCAGTATTTT
TRBJ2-7 NA few TRBV6-1 CASRRAGLLEQYF TGTGCCAGCAGGAGGGCAGGGTTACTCGAGCAGTACTTC
TRBJ2-2 NA few TRBV5-8 CASSPWKLAGELFF TGTGCCAGCAGCCCCTGGAAGTTAGCCGGGGAGCTGTTTTTT
TRBJ2-1 NA few TRBV7-9 CASSLRRGPYNEQFF TGTGCCAGCAGCTTAAGGCGGGGGCCGTACAATGAGCAGTTCTTC
TRBJ2-7 TRBD1 many TRBV14 CASSQEDRAHYEQYF TGTGCCAGCAGCCAGGAAGACAGGGCCCACTACGAGCAGTACTTC
TRBJ2-1 NA few TRBV20-1 CSPTDNEQFF TGCAGTCCCACAGACAATGAGCAGTTCTTC
TRBJ2-1 TRBD2 NA TRBV20-1 CSARDTKTGTSINEQFF TGCAGTGCTAGAGATACCAAAACCGGGACTAGTATCAATGAGCAGTTCTTC
TRBJ2-3 NA many TRBV12-3/TRBV12-4 CASSSTERSTDTQYF TGTGCCAGCAGTTCAACGGAGCGGTCCACAGATACGCAGTATTTT
TRBJ1-1 TRBD1 NA TRBV7-2 CASSSDRGYVAFF TGTGCCAGCAGCTCCGACAGGGGGTATGTTGCTTTCTTT
TRBJ1-4 NA NA TRBV5-1 CASSLARGEKLFF TGCGCCAGCAGCTTGGCCCGGGGGGAAAAACTGTTTTTT
TRBJ1-2 TRBD1 NA TRBV6-4 CASSDLNTDRSFRFYGYTF TGTGCCAGCAGTGACTTAAATACGGACAGGTCTTTCAGGTTCTATGGCTACACCTTC
TRBJ1-1 NA many TRBV12-3/TRBV12-4 CASSLGGGHGTEAFF TGTGCCAGCAGTTTGGGCGGGGGGCATGGGACTGAAGCTTTCTTT
TRBJ1-4 TRBD1 NA TRBV10-2 CASSESIFRGGEKLFF TGCGCCAGCAGTGAGTCGATTTTCAGGGGGGGCGAAAAACTGTTTTTT
TRBJ2-3 TRBD2 few TRBV5-5 CASSFGWGLAMDTQYF TGTGCCAGCAGCTTTGGGTGGGGACTAGCGATGGATACGCAGTATTTT
TRBJ2-5 NA NA TRBV4-3 CASSQAVDREETQYF TGCGCCAGCAGCCAAGCGGTCGATCGGGAAGAGACCCAGTACTTC
TRBJ2-1 NA NA TRBV6-1 CASSQDLTGSNEQFF TGTGCCAGCAGTCAAGACCTTACAGGGTCCAATGAGCAGTTCTTC
TRBJ2-2 NA few TRBV5-5 CASSFRDFYTGELFF TGTGCCAGCAGCTTCCGGGACTTCTACACCGGGGAGCTGTTTTTT
TRBJ1-1 NA NA TRBV18 CASSPTKNTEAFF TGTGCCAGCTCACCCACTAAGAACACTGAAGCTTTCTTT
TRBJ2-7 NA NA TRBV15 CATSRDRSYEQYF TGTGCCACCAGCAGAGACCGCTCCTACGAGCAGTACTTC
TRBJ1-3 NA few TRBV4-3 CASSQDSGWSDTIYF TGCGCCAGCAGCCAAGATTCGGGGTGGTCGGACACCATATATTTT
TRBJ2-1 NA few TRBV5-1 CASSSETDRPYNEQFF TGCGCCAGCAGCTCTGAAACTGACAGGCCTTACAATGAGCAGTTCTTC
TRBJ1-5 NA NA TRBV7-9 CASSLALDNQPQHF TGTGCCAGCAGCTTAGCGCTAGACAACCAGCCCCAGCATTTT
TRBJ1-2 NA many TRBV2 CASSETRRSDGGGYTF TGTGCCAGCAGTGAAACAAGACGGTCTGATGGAGGTGGCTACACCTTC
TRBJ1-1 NA many TRBV7-2 CASSKGPNTEAFF TGTGCCAGCAGCAAAGGACCGAACACTGAAGCTTTCTTT
TRBJ2-7 NA NA TRBV7-9 CASSFQGVSYEQYF TGTGCCAGCAGCTTCCAAGGGGTCTCCTACGAGCAGTACTTC
TRBJ1-1 NA many TRBV7-9 CASSSIGEANTEAFF TGTGCCAGCAGCTCGATAGGGGAGGCGAACACTGAAGCTTTCTTT
TRBJ1-5 NA many TRBV15 CATSYGRNHGRNQPQHF TGTGCCACCAGCTACGGCAGGAACCACGGTCGGAATCAGCCCCAGCATTTT
TRBJ1-4 NA NA TRBV5-6 CASSLAEQGAEKLFF TGTGCCAGCAGCTTGGCTGAGCAAGGGGCGGAAAAACTGTTTTTT
TRBJ2-5 TRBD1 once TRBV2 CASSSGQGERKTQYF TGTGCCAGCAGCTCAGGACAGGGAGAGAGGAAGACCCAGTACTTC
TRBJ1-2 NA NA TRBV3-1 CASSQDIYGYTF TGTGCCAGCAGCCAGGATATCTATGGCTACACCTTC
TRBJ2-3 NA many TRBV10-1 CASNDGSTDTQYF TGCGCCAGCAATGATGGGAGCACAGATACGCAGTATTTT